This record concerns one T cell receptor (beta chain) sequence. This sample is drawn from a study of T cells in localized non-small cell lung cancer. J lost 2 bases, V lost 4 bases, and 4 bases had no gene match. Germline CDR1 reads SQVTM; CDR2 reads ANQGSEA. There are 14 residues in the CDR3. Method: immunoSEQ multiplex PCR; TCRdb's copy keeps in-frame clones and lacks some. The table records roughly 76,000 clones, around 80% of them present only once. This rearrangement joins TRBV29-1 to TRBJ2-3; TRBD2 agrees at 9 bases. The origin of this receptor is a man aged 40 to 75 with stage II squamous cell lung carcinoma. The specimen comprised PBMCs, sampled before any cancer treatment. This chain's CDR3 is CSVGLAAYTDTQYF. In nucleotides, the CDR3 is TGCAGCGTTGGACTAGCGGCCTACACAGATACGCAGTATTTT.